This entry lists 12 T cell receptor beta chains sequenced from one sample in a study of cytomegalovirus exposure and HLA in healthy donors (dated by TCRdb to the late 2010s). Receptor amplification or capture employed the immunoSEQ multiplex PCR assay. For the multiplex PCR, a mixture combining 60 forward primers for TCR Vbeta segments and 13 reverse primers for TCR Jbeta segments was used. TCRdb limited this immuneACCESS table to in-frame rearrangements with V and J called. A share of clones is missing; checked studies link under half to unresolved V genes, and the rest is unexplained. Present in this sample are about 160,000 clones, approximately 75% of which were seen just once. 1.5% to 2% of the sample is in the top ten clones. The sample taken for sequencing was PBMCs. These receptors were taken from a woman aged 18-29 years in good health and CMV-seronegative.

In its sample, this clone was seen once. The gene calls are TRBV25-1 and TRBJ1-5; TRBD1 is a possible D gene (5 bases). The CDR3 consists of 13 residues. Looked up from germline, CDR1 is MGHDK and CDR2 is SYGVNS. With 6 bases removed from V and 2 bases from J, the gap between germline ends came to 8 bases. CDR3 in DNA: TGTGCCAGCAGAGGGGAAGGCAATCAGCCCCAGCATTTT. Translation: CASRGEGNQPQHF.

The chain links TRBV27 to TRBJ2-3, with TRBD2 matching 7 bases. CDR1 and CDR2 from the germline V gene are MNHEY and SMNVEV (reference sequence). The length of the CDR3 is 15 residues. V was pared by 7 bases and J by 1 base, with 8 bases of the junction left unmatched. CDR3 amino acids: CASNNLAAGTDTQYF. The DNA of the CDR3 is TGTGCCAGCAATAACCTAGCGGCAGGCACAGATACGCAGTATTTT.

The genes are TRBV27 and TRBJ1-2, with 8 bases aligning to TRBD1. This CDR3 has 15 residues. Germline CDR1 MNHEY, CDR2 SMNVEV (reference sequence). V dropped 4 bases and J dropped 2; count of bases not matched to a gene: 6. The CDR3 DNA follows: TGTGCCAGCAGTTGGAGTGGACAGGGAAACTATGGCTACACCTTC. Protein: CASSWSGQGNYGYTF.

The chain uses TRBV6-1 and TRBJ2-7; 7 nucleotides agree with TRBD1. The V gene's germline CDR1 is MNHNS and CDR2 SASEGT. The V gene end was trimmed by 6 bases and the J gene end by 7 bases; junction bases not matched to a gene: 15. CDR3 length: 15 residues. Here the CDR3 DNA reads TGTGCCAGCAGCTACCTAGGGGGCGACTACGGGGAGCAGTACTTC. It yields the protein CASSYLGGDYGEQYF.

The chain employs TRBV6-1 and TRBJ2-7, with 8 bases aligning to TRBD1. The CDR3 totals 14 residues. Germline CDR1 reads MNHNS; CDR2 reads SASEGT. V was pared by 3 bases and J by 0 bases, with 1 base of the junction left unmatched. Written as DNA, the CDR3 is TGTGCCAGCAGTGAGGACAGGGTCTCCTACGAGCAGTACTTC. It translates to CASSEDRVSYEQYF.

The CDR3 is CASSQDSYTGELFF. The CDR3, as DNA: TGTGCCAGCAGCCAAGATAGTTACACCGGGGAGCTGTTTTTT. The chain joins TRBV4-2 to TRBJ2-2, with no clear D. From germline, CDR1 is LGHNA and CDR2 YNFKEQ. Between the trimmed V and J ends, which lost 0 bases and 3 bases, there was a span of 5 bases. This CDR3 region has 14 residues.

The CDR3 sequence: CASSYLRQGINYGYTF. In DNA, the CDR3 is TGTGCCAGCAGTTACTTACGACAGGGGATTAACTATGGCTACACCTTC. The J gene is TRBJ1-2, the V gene TRBV6-5; 8 bases agree with TRBD1. The CDR3 sequence is 16 residues long. From germline, CDR1 is MNHEY and CDR2 SVGAGI. Trimming took 1 base from V and 1 from J; bases not matched to a gene: 5.

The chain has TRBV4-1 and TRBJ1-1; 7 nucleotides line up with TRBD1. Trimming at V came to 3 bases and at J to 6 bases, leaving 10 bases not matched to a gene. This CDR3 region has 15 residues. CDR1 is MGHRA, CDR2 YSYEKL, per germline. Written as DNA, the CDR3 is TGCGCCAGCAGCCAGGTACAACAGGGGAGCGCTGAAGCTTTCTTT. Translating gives CASSQVQQGSAEAFF.

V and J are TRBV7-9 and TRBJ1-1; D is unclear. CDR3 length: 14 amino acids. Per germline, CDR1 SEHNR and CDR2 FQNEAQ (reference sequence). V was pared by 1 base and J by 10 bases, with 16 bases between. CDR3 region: CASSLERLLPRAFF. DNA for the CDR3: TGTGCCAGCAGCTTAGAACGGCTCCTCCCTAGAGCTTTCTTT.

The CDR3 DNA is TGTGCCAGCAGTTTATGGCAGGGTCTCGAAGCTTTCTTT. Amino acid sequence: CASSLWQGLEAFF. The V gene is TRBV27, the J gene TRBJ1-1, with D possibly being TRBD1 (5 bases). The V gene lost 1 base and the J gene lost 8 bases, with 11 bases spanning the gap. Germline values: CDR1 MNHEY, CDR2 SMNVEV (reference sequence). CDR3 size: 13 residues.

In DNA, the CDR3 is TGTGCCAGCAGCTTTTCGGCGGGCTCTGGAAACACCATATATTTT. Its translation is CASSFSAGSGNTIYF. The gene calls are TRBV7-2 and TRBJ1-3; no clear D gene. There are 15 residues in the CDR3. With 3 bases removed from V and 0 bases from J, the gap between germline ends came to 9 bases. Germline V CDR1 and CDR2: SGHTA, FQGNSA. The full variable domain, rest sourced from reference TRBV7-2 and TRBJ1-3, is GAGVSQSPSNKVTEKGKDVELRCDPISGHTALYWYRQSLGQGLEFLIYFQGNSAPDKSGLPSDRFSAERTGGSVSTLTIQRTQQEDSAVYLCASSFSAGSGNTIYFGEGSWLTVV.

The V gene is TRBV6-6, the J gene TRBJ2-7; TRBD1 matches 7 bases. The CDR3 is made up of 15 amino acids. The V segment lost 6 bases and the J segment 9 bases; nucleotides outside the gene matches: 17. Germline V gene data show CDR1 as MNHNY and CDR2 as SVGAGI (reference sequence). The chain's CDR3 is CASSHTGTASRWQYF. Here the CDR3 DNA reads TGTGCCAGCAGCCACACCGGGACAGCGTCAAGGTGGCAGTACTTC.